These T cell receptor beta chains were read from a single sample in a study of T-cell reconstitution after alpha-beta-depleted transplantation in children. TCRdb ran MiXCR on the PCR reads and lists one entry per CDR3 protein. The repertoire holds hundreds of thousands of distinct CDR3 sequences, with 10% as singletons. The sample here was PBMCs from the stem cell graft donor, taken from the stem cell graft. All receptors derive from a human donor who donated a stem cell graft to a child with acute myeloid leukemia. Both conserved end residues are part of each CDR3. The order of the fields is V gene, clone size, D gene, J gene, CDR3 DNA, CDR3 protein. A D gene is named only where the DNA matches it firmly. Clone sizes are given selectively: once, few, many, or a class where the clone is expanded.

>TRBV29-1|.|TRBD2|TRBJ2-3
TGCAGCGCCCCCGGACTAGCGGGAGCAGATACGCAGTATTTT
CSAPGLAGADTQYF
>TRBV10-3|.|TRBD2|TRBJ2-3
TGTGCCATCAGCGGGACTAGCGCAACAGATACGCAGTATTTT
CAISGTSATDTQYF
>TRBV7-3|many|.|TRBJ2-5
TGTGCCAGCAGCTTGGGACCAATCCAAGAGACCCAGTACTTC
CASSLGPIQETQYF
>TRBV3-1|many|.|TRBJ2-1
TGTGCCAGCAGCCACAACCACAATGAGCAGTTCTTC
CASSHNHNEQFF
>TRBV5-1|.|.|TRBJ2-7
TGCGCCAGCAGCTTGGACTGGGGGACGGTAACCTACGAGCAGTACTTC
CASSLDWGTVTYEQYF
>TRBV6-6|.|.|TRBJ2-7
TGTGCCAGCAGTCGGGGAACGGGCGAGCAGTACTTC
CASSRGTGEQYF
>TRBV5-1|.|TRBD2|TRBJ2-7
TGCGCCAGCAGCGTAACTAGCGGTCACCCCTACGAGCAGTACTTC
CASSVTSGHPYEQYF
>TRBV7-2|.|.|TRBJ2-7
TGTGCCAGCAGCTTAATCACTAGCTCCTACGAGCAGTACTTC
CASSLITSSYEQYF
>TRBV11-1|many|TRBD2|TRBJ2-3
TGTGCCAGCAGCAAACTAGCAGGCGGGAGGGCCCGCACAGATACGCAGTATTTT
CASSKLAGGRARTDTQYF
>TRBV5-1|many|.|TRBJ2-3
TGCGCCAGCAGCTGGGACGGTCTTAGCACAGATACGCAGTATTTT
CASSWDGLSTDTQYF
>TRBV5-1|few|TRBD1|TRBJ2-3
TGCGCCAGCAGATCCGGACAGGGAGGAACAGATACGCAGTATTTT
CASRSGQGGTDTQYF
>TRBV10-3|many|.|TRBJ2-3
TGTGCCATCAGTGATCCCCCCGGAGCGACAGATACGCAGTATTTT
CAISDPPGATDTQYF
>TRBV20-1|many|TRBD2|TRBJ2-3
TGCAGTGCTAGAGACCCCCTTAGCGGGATTGTAGATACGCAGTATTTT
CSARDPLSGIVDTQYF
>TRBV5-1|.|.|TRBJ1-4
TGCGCCAGCAGCTTGGGGCCTTTTGGGACTAATGAAAAACTGTTTTTT
CASSLGPFGTNEKLFF
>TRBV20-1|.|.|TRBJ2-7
TGCAGTGCTAGAGCCCAGGGGGGGGGAAGCGGCGAGCAGTACTTC
CSARAQGGGSGEQYF
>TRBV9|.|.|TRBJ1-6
TGTGCCAGCAATAACGGCCTGAATTCACCCCTCCACTTT
CASNNGLNSPLHF